The 8 T cell receptor beta chains given below trace back to one sample, sequenced in a study of CD8+ T cells in alopecia areata (dated by TCRdb to the late 2010s). The library was built by means of the immunoSEQ multiplex PCR assay. To provide template for TCR sequencing, every sample had RNA extracted and reverse transcribed into cDNA. TCRdb mirrors the immuneACCESS table, restricted to in-frame sequences. Some clones are absent from its copies; in checked studies, under half trace to an unresolved V gene, and the reason for the others is unknown. In this sample the table shows roughly 100,000 clones, approximately 60% of which occur a single time. The top ten constitute more than 8% of the sample. Sequencing was carried out using CD4+ T cells sorted from blood. These receptors were collected from a human donor in good health.

V usage is TRBV7-9 and J usage is TRBJ1-2; no firm D call. The CDR3 spans 15 residues. CDR1 SEHNR and CDR2 FQNEAQ come from the germline V gene (reference sequence). Between the trimmed V and J ends, which lost 1 base and 0 bases, there was a span of 9 bases. CDR3 residues: CASSLGPLANYGYTF. The CDR3 region has the DNA TGTGCCAGCAGCTTAGGGCCGTTAGCTAACTATGGCTACACCTTC.

The rearrangement uses TRBV2 and TRBJ1-5; no clear D. Germline lookup yields CDR1 SNHLY and CDR2 FYNNEI. This CDR3 has 13 amino acids. V lost 6 bases and J lost 6, with 12 bases in between. Written as DNA, the CDR3 is TGTGCCAGCAGAGAGTCATGGGGTCAGCCCCAGCATTTT. It yields the protein CASRESWGQPQHF.

The J gene is TRBJ2-1, the V gene TRBV6-5, with 9 nucleotides matching TRBD2. Per the germline V gene, CDR1 is MNHEY and CDR2 is SVGAGI. V shed 11 bases, J shed 5 bases, and the junction held 10 bases outside the gene matches. The CDR3 totals 14 residues. The CDR3 spells CAGEGASGNNEQFF. The CDR3 DNA reads as TGTGCCGGAGAAGGGGCTAGCGGGAACAATGAGCAGTTCTTC.

This chain links TRBV7-2 with TRBJ2-3; maybe TRBD2 (6 bases). The CDR3 loop spans 15 amino acids. Germline CDR1 SGHTA, CDR2 FQGNSA. V was shortened by 1 base and J by 1 base, with 9 bases between the two germline ends. CDR3 bases: TGTGCCAGCAGCTTAGTTTCGGGGGGCACAGATACGCAGTATTTT. Translated: CASSLVSGGTDTQYF.

The chain carries TRBV29-1 and TRBJ1-1; a weak D match, TRBD1 (6 bases). The germline V gene encodes CDR1 SQVTM and CDR2 ANQGSEA. V was trimmed by 6 bases and J by 4 bases, leaving 12 bases between them. The CDR3 is 12 residues long. CDR3 region: CSVQGFSTEAFF. The CDR3 DNA is TGCAGCGTACAGGGTTTTAGCACTGAAGCTTTCTTT.

This sequence joins TRBV25-1 and TRBJ2-5; D is unclear. Trimming took 4 bases from V and 1 from J, leaving 1 base between them. Germline V gene sequence: CDR1 MGHDK, CDR2 SYGVNS. CDR3 length: 11 amino acids. The CDR3 region has the DNA TGTGCCAGCAGTGGCCAAGAGACCCAGTACTTC. Translation gives CASSGQETQYF.

This clone was observed a handful of times. J is TRBJ1-2 and V is TRBV6-5, with D tentatively TRBD1 (5 bases). Germline assignment: CDR1 MNHEY and CDR2 SVGAGI. This CDR3 has 14 residues. The V and J ends lost 5 bases and 0 bases respectively, with 10 bases between them. CDR3 region: CASSPRTSNYGYTF. The DNA of the CDR3 is TGTGCCAGCAGTCCCAGGACATCTAACTATGGCTACACCTTC.

The chain uses TRBV7-2 and TRBJ1-2, with D unresolved. V gave up 1 base and J gave up 8 bases, with 11 bases separating them. This CDR3 is built from 13 residues. CDR1 SGHTA and CDR2 FQGNSA come from the germline V gene. The CDR3 here is CASSLVRAGGYTF. CDR3 nucleotide sequence: TGTGCCAGCAGCTTAGTGCGGGCGGGAGGCTACACCTTC.